Below, 3 T cell receptor beta chains from the same sample are listed, as sequenced in a study of spatial heterogeneity in lung cancer. Sample time point: sample taken at primary tumor resection. In each case, whole RNA from tumor, nontumor lung or frozen PBMC was sequenced unsorted. TCRdb analysed the 5' RACE reads with MiXCR anew, one entry per CDR3 protein. This sample has 24,000 or so distinct CDR3 sequences, with about 3.5% found just once. The sample here was PBMCs, taken at surgery. The receptors originated from a female donor with early-stage non-small cell lung cancer.

This clonotype was counted at least ten times. This chain joins TRBV11-1 and TRBJ2-2; tentative D call: TRBD1 (5 bases). Germline CDR1 is SGHAT and CDR2 is FQDESV (reference sequence). The V end lost 2 bases, the J end lost 2 bases, and 9 bases lay between the germline ends. The CDR3 is 15 amino acids. The CDR3 loop reads CASSLTGFNTGELFF. DNA of the CDR3: TGTGCCAGCAGCTTAACAGGTTTTAACACCGGGGAGCTGTTTTTT.

This clonotype showed up many times. J is TRBJ2-5 and V is TRBV7-9; D call uncertain. The CDR3 loop spans 14 amino acids. CDR1 and CDR2 from the germline V gene are SEHNR and FQNEAQ (reference sequence). The V gene lost 5 bases and the J gene lost 0 bases, with 10 bases spanning the gap. CDR3 loop: CASSEMWDQETQYF. Written as DNA, the CDR3 is TGTGCCAGCAGCGAGATGTGGGACCAAGAGACCCAGTACTTC.

This clonotype showed up many times. The rearrangement links TRBV7-3 to TRBJ2-1, with 12 bases that match TRBD2. Germline loops: CDR1 SGHTA, CDR2 FQGTGA. This CDR3 comprises 17 residues. Trimming cost V 0 bases and J 7 bases; bases outside gene matches: 7. CDR3 nucleotide sequence: TGTGCCAGCAGCTTAACCACGACTAGCGGGAGTTTTAATGAGCAGTTCTTC. Translated: CASSLTTTSGSFNEQFF.